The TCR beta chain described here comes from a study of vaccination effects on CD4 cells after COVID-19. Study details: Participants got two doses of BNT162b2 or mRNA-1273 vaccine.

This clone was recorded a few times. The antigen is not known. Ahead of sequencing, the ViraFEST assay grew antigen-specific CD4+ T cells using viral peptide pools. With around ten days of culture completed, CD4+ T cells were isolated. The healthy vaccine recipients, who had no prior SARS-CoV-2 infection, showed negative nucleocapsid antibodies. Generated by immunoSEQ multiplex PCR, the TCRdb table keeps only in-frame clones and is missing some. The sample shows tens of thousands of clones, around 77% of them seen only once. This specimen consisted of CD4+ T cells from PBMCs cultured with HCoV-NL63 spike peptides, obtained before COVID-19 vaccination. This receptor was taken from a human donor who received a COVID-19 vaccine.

The CDR3 here is CASSRQSSGANVLTF. CDR3 in DNA: TGTGCCAGTAGTAGACAGAGCTCTGGGGCCAACGTCCTGACTTTC. J is TRBJ2-6 and V is TRBV19, with D perhaps matching TRBD1 (5 bases). This CDR3 contains 15 residues. The germline gives CDR1 LNHDA, CDR2 SQIVND (reference sequence). Trimming removed 4 bases at V and 0 bases at J, with 7 bases between.